A single sample is the source of the 30 T cell receptor beta chains below, sequenced in a study of T cells in narcolepsy. Method: immunoSEQ multiplex PCR; TCRdb's copy keeps in-frame clones and lacks some. The sample lists 25,000 or so clones; 65% to 90% were seen once. Sequencing was carried out using memory (CD45RA-) CD4+ T cells from blood. Receptors were obtained from a human donor in good health.

This chain uses TRBV30 with TRBJ1-3, with a tentative D call TRBD1 (5 bases). V lost 0 bases and J 10 bases, leaving 13 bases between the germline ends. This CDR3 is 13 amino acids long. Germline CDR1 and CDR2: GTSNPN and SVGIG (reference sequence). The CDR3 DNA follows: TGTGCCTGGAGTGTACGGGGGGAAAAGACCATATATTTT. It codes for CAWSVRGEKTIYF. Complete variable domain (other parts from reference TRBV30 and TRBJ1-3): SQTIHQWPATLVQPVGSPLSLECTVEGTSNPNLYWYRQAAGRGLQLLFYSVGIGQISSEVPQNLSASRPQDRQFILSSKKLLLSDSGFYLCAWSVRGEKTIYFGEGSWLTVV.

The chain employs TRBV5-5 and TRBJ2-7; TRBD1 agrees at 9 bases. The CDR3 has 15 residues. Germline loops: CDR1 SGHKS, CDR2 YYEKEE (reference sequence). J was trimmed by 3 bases and V by 3 bases; bases with no gene match: 7. Here the CDR3 DNA reads TGTGCCAGCAGCTCCGGGACAGGGTTTGGCTACGAGCAGTACTTC. It specifies CASSSGTGFGYEQYF.

This rearrangement joins TRBV7-2 to TRBJ1-5; D possibly corresponds to TRBD1 (5 bases). With 11 bases removed from V and 4 bases from J, the gap between germline ends came to 15 bases. The CDR3 spans 13 residues. Germline CDR1 SGHTA, CDR2 FQGNSA. The CDR3 protein is CASTRGGNQPQHF. The CDR3, as DNA: TGTGCCTCCACCCGCGGGGGAAATCAGCCCCAGCATTTT.

The rearrangement uses TRBV28 and TRBJ1-2; 10 bases are a match to TRBD1. The CDR3 has 13 amino acids. J gave up 7 bases and V 7 bases, and 6 bases lay outside the gene matches. Germline CDR1 reads MDHEN; CDR2 reads SYDVKM. The CDR3 nucleotides are TGTGCCAGCACCGGGACAGGGGTATTTGGCTACACCTTC. Amino acid sequence: CASTGTGVFGYTF.

The chain is built from TRBV9 and TRBJ2-2; weak D call: TRBD2 (5 bases). The CDR3 has 13 amino acids. V was shortened by 5 bases and J by 6 bases, with 11 bases between the two germline ends. CDR1 and CDR2 (germline): SGDLS, YYNGEE. CDR3 coding DNA: TGTGCCAGCAGGGGGTCCGGGGCCGGGGAGCTGTTTTTT. Protein: CASRGSGAGELFF.

The rearrangement links TRBV5-4 to TRBJ1-1, with TRBD1 matching over 8 bases. There are 17 residues in the CDR3. Looked up from germline, CDR1 is SGHNT and CDR2 is YYREEE (reference sequence). V gave up 4 bases and J gave up 0 bases; unmatched junction bases: 11. The CDR3 here is CASSADRGSGMNTEAFF. CDR3 nucleotide sequence: TGTGCCAGCAGCGCAGACAGGGGTAGTGGCATGAACACTGAAGCTTTCTTT.

The chain recombines TRBV4-2 with TRBJ2-1; 10 bases fit TRBD2. Germline CDR1 and CDR2: LGHNA and YNFKEQ. Trimming took 0 bases from V and 4 from J; bases not matched to a gene: 3. The CDR3 is made up of 16 amino acids. The CDR3 protein is CASSQERLAGYNEQFF. CDR3 nucleotide sequence: TGTGCCAGCAGCCAAGAACGACTAGCGGGTTACAATGAGCAGTTCTTC.

The CDR3 DNA reads as TGTGCCAGTAGTATGGGCAGGAACCCCAATCAGCCCCAGCATTTT. Protein product: CASSMGRNPNQPQHF. The V and J genes are TRBV19 and TRBJ1-5; the D is unclear. Germline CDR1 LNHDA, CDR2 SQIVND (reference sequence). V gave up 3 bases and J gave up 3 bases, with 12 bases separating them. The CDR3 sequence is 15 residues long.

CDR3 coding DNA: TGTGCCAGCAGCACGAGCGGACCTTCTTTTGCAACTAATGAAAAACTGTTTTTT. This encodes CASSTSGPSFATNEKLFF. The rearrangement joins TRBV7-2 to TRBJ1-4; D remains ambiguous. Germline CDR1 and CDR2: SGHTA and FQGNSA. Trimming left V 5 bases short and J 0 bases short, with 19 bases between. This CDR3 comprises 18 residues.

This sequence joins TRBV19 and TRBJ2-1, with D maybe TRBD2 (5 bases). The CDR3 contains 15 residues. Germline CDR1 is LNHDA and CDR2 is SQIVND (reference sequence). Deletions cut 1 base from V and 5 bases from J, with 12 bases between. CDR3 sequence: CASSIAGVINNEQFF. The CDR3, as DNA: TGTGCCAGTAGTATAGCCGGGGTAATAAACAATGAGCAGTTCTTC.

The chain links TRBV19 to TRBJ2-3; the D gene is possibly TRBD2 (6 bases). CDR1 is LNHDA and CDR2 is SQIVND in the germline V gene (reference sequence). Trimming removed 7 bases from V and 1 base from J, with 21 bases in between. The CDR3 contains 17 residues. CDR3 DNA sequence: TGTGCCAGTAAGAGGTGGTGGAAGGCTAGCGGCACAGATACGCAGTATTTT. It is translated as CASKRWWKASGTDTQYF.

The chain has TRBV5-1 and TRBJ1-4; D call uncertain. The CDR3 is made up of 14 amino acids. V was cut by 0 bases and J by 4 bases, with 7 bases left in between. CDR1 and CDR2 from the germline V gene are SGHRS and YFSETQ. The CDR3 DNA follows: TGCGCCAGCAGCTTGGGGCGGGGTAATGAAAAACTGTTTTTT. Translated: CASSLGRGNEKLFF.

A single count supports this clone. The chain has TRBV9 and TRBJ2-1; D unclear. The CDR3 extends over 14 amino acids. Between the trimmed V and J ends, which lost 1 base and 9 bases, there was a span of 14 bases. Germline V gene sequence: CDR1 SGDLS, CDR2 YYNGEE. In nucleotides, the CDR3 is TGTGCCAGCAGCGTAAATTCCCGAGTGGGTGAGCAGTTCTTC. It is translated as CASSVNSRVGEQFF.

V is TRBV5-1 and J is TRBJ2-1; 11 nucleotides agree with TRBD2. The CDR3 spans 14 residues. Trimming cost V 0 bases and J 15 bases; bases outside gene matches: 8. Germline CDR1 reads SGHRS; CDR2 reads YFSETQ. The CDR3 is CASSLVGTSGEAFF. In nucleotides, the CDR3 is TGCGCCAGCAGCTTGGTCGGGACTAGCGGAGAGGCGTTCTTC.

V is TRBV5-6 and J is TRBJ2-7; TRBD2 might be the D (6 bases). The V end was cut by 1 base, the J end by 3 bases, with 17 bases between. This CDR3 contains 16 residues. In germline, CDR1 is SGHDT, CDR2 YYEEEE. As DNA, the CDR3 is TGTGCCAGCAGCTTGACGGGACTCCCGTGGGGCTACGAGCAGTACTTC. Translated: CASSLTGLPWGYEQYF.

The chain couples TRBV5-1 to TRBJ2-3; the match to TRBD2 covers 13 bases. The germline V gene encodes CDR1 SGHRS and CDR2 YFSETQ. The CDR3 sequence is 16 residues long. Trimming at V came to 0 bases and at J to 3 bases, leaving 1 base not matched to a gene. CDR3 region: CASSLGTSGSTDTQYF. DNA for the CDR3: TGCGCCAGCAGCTTGGGGACTAGCGGGAGTACAGATACGCAGTATTTT.

The chain is built from TRBV5-1 and TRBJ2-5; 7 bases align to TRBD2. CDR1 and CDR2 from the germline V gene are SGHRS and YFSETQ. The CDR3 consists of 14 residues. The junction had 3 bases not matched to a gene; V was cut back by 0 bases and J by 4 bases. The CDR3 coding sequence is TGCGCCAGCAGCTTGGCGGCTAGCGGAGAGACCCAGTACTTC. Protein sequence: CASSLAASGETQYF.

V gene TRBV7-6 combines with J gene TRBJ2-5, with 7 bases aligning to TRBD2. In germline, CDR1 is SGHVS, CDR2 FNYEAQ. V shed 1 base, J shed 5 bases, and the junction held 4 bases outside the gene matches. The CDR3 runs 14 residues. The CDR3 sequence: CASSLGWGGETQYF. The CDR3 bases are TGTGCCAGCAGCTTAGGATGGGGAGGGGAGACCCAGTACTTC.

CDR3 DNA sequence: TGCGCCAGCAGCCCTAGGGAGAATCGGGGGCAGTTCTTC. Amino acids: CASSPRENRGQFF. V gene TRBV5-1 combines with J gene TRBJ2-1, with D possibly being TRBD2 (5 bases). Germline loops: CDR1 SGHRS, CDR2 YFSETQ. The CDR3 is 13 amino acids. The ends were cut back, 4 bases at V and 12 bases at J, with 17 bases in the middle.

V is TRBV9 and J is TRBJ1-1; D might be TRBD1 (5 bases). Germline loops: CDR1 SGDLS, CDR2 YYNGEE. The CDR3 sequence is 15 residues long. V was clipped by 0 bases and J by 3 bases, with 12 bases between them. The CDR3 sequence is CASSVGGRRDTEAFF. CDR3 nucleotides: TGTGCCAGCAGCGTAGGGGGGAGGAGGGACACTGAAGCTTTCTTT.

The V call is TRBV7-2, the J call TRBJ1-4; tentatively, D is TRBD1 (6 bases). The CDR3 totals 14 residues. V dropped 4 bases and J dropped 4 bases, with 10 bases sitting between them. Germline CDR1 reads SGHTA; CDR2 reads FQGNSA. CDR3 region: CASSWTADNEKLFF. The CDR3 DNA follows: TGTGCCAGCAGCTGGACAGCAGATAATGAAAAACTGTTTTTT.

This clone was observed once. This chain connects TRBV19 to TRBJ2-5; 7 bases are a match to TRBD1. Germline V gene sequence: CDR1 LNHDA, CDR2 SQIVND (reference sequence). V trimming: 6 bases; J trimming: 3 bases; junction bases outside the gene matches: 4. The CDR3 is 13 residues long. DNA of the CDR3: TGTGCCAGTAGACAAACAGGGGAAGAGACCCAGTACTTC. It yields the protein CASRQTGEETQYF.

V gene TRBV11-3 combines with J gene TRBJ2-3; D remains unclear. The germline gives CDR1 SGHNT, CDR2 YENEEA. The CDR3 length is 14 residues. V was clipped by 0 bases and J by 4 bases, with 8 bases between them. For the CDR3, the DNA is TGTGCCAGCAGCTTAGAGGCTAGTTCAGATACGCAGTATTTT. It codes for CASSLEASSDTQYF.

The chain uses TRBV28 and TRBJ2-3; TRBD1 might be the D (6 bases). Trimming took off 4 bases at V and 1 base at J, with 9 bases between the two ends. The germline V gene encodes CDR1 MDHEN and CDR2 SYDVKM. The CDR3 is made up of 14 amino acids. In DNA form, the CDR3 reads TGTGCCAGCAGTTCGGACAGTGGCACAGATACGCAGTATTTT. Translated, it gives CASSSDSGTDTQYF.

The chain is built from TRBV7-6 and TRBJ2-3; D is ambiguous. This CDR3 spans 14 amino acids. Germline CDR1 is SGHVS and CDR2 is FNYEAQ. Trimming shortened V by 1 base and J by 2 bases, and 7 bases separated the two germline ends. CDR3 loop: CASSLEANTDTQYF. DNA of the CDR3: TGTGCCAGCAGCTTAGAGGCCAACACAGATACGCAGTATTTT.

The chain links TRBV5-1 to TRBJ1-2, with D tentatively TRBD1 (6 bases). Germline V lookup: CDR1 SGHRS, CDR2 YFSETQ. V was pared by 4 bases and J by 5 bases, with 18 bases between. The CDR3 runs to 15 residues. The CDR3 bases are TGCGCCAGCAGCACTTCTGAGGGGGGAGCTTATGGCTACACCTTC. Amino acid sequence: CASSTSEGGAYGYTF.

This chain joins TRBV6-1 and TRBJ1-2, with TRBD1 matching 9 bases. The CDR3 is 15 residues long. Germline values: CDR1 MNHNS, CDR2 SASEGT. V gave up 5 bases and J gave up 4 bases; unmatched junction bases: 8. The CDR3: CASSSPGQGAYGYTF. The CDR3 DNA is TGTGCCAGCAGTTCGCCGGGACAGGGAGCCTATGGCTACACCTTC.

The chain links TRBV10-3 to TRBJ2-1, with 10 bases lining up with TRBD2. Germline CDR1 and CDR2: ENHRY and SYGVKD. This CDR3 has 19 residues. Trimming at V came to 7 bases and at J to 5 bases, leaving 20 bases not matched to a gene. CDR3 loop: CAITKNGLAAGRINNEQFF. DNA of the CDR3: TGTGCCATCACCAAGAATGGACTAGCGGCCGGAAGGATAAACAATGAGCAGTTCTTC.

This chain joins TRBV6-1 and TRBJ2-7, with D tentatively TRBD2 (5 bases). V was cut by 6 bases and J by 2 bases, with 17 bases left in between. The V gene's germline CDR1 is MNHNS and CDR2 SASEGT. This CDR3 spans 15 amino acids. The CDR3 spells CASRSTGIKAYEQYF. The CDR3 DNA is TGTGCCAGCAGGTCTACCGGGATTAAAGCCTACGAGCAGTACTTC.

The chain has TRBV30 and TRBJ1-1; 10 nucleotides match TRBD1. The germline V gene has CDR1 GTSNPN and CDR2 SVGIG (reference sequence). The V segment lost 3 bases and the J segment 3 bases; nucleotides outside the gene matches: 16. The CDR3 spans 18 residues. CDR3 protein: CAWRNKTTGGAGDTEAFF. The DNA for the CDR3 is TGTGCCTGGAGAAATAAGACGACAGGGGGCGCGGGGGACACTGAAGCTTTCTTT.